This T cell receptor (beta chain) was sequenced for a study of cytomegalovirus exposure and HLA in healthy donors. Overall study context: Earlier findings included about 120 million unique TCR beta sequences obtained from 150 million to 200 million T cells.

Of note for this clone: Its antigen is still unknown.

With 60 Vbeta and 13 Jbeta primers, the PCR was carried out. TCRdb's table, derived via immunoSEQ multiplex PCR, lists solely in-frame clones and lacks some. The sample lists roughly 160,000 clones, 60% to 80% occurring once. Findings and caveats of the study: Sequencing likely generated an artifact that appeared as a cluster of highly shared sequence variants.

The CDR3 is made up of 13 amino acids. In germline, CDR1 is MDHEN, CDR2 SYDVKM. Trimming took 4 bases from V and 10 from J, leaving 11 bases between them. The specimen sequenced was PBMCs. This receptor was identified in a middle-aged man in good health and CMV-seropositive. V is TRBV28 and J is TRBJ1-6; D uncertain. CDR3 amino acids: CASSSSRGSPLHF. DNA for the CDR3: TGTGCCAGCAGTTCGTCCCGGGGATCACCCCTCCACTTT.